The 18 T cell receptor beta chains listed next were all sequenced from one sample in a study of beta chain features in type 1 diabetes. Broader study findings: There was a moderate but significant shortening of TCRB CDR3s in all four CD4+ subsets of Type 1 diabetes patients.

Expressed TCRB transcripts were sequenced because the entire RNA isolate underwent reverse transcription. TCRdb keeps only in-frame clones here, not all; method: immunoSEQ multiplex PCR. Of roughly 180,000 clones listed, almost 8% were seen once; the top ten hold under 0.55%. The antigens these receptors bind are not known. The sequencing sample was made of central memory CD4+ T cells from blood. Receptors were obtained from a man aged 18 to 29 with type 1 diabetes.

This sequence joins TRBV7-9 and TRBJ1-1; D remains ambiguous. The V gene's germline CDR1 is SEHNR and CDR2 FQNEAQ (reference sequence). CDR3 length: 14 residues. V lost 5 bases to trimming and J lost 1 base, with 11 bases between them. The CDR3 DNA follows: TGTGCCAGCAGCCGACATTCCGGGAACACTGAAGCTTTCTTT. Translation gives CASSRHSGNTEAFF.

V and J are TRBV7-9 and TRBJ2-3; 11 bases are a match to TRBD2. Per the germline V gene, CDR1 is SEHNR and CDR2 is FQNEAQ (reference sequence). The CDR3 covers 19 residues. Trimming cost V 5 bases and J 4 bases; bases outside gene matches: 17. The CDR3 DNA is TGTGCCAGCAGCGGGAAAGGGAGGGGTGCTAGCGGGAGGCCAGATACGCAGTATTTT. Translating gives CASSGKGRGASGRPDTQYF. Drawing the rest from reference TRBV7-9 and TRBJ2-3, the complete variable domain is DTGVSQNPRHKITKRGQNVTFRCDPISEHNRLYWYRQTLGQGPEFLTYFQNEAQLEKSRLLSDRFSAERPKGSFSTLEIQRTEQGDSAMYLCASSGKGRGASGRPDTQYFGPGTRLTVL.

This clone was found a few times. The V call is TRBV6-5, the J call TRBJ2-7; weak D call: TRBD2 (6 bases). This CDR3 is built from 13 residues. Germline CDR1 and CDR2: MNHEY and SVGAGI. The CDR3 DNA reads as TGTGTCGTCCGGGCGGCGGGATCCTACGAGCAGTACTTC. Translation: CVVRAAGSYEQYF.

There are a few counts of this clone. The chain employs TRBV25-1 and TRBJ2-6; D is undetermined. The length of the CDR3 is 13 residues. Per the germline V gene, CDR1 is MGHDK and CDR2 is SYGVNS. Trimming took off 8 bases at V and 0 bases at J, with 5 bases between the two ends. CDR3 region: CASSFSGANVLTF. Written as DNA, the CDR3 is TGTGCCAGCTCTTTCTCTGGGGCCAACGTCCTGACTTTC.

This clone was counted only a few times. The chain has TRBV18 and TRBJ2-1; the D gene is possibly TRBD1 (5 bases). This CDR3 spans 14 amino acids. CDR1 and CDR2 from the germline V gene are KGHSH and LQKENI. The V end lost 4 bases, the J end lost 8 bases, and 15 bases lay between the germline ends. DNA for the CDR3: TGTGCCAGCTCACTCGGACACGCTCAGGATGAGCAGTTCTTC. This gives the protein CASSLGHAQDEQFF.

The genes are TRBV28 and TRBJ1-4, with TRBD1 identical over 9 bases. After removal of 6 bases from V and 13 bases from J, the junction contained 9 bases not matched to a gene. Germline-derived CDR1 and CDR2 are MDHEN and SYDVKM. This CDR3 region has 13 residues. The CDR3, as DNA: TGTGCCAGCAGGTCAACCGGGACAGGGTCACTGTTTTTT. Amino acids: CASRSTGTGSLFF.

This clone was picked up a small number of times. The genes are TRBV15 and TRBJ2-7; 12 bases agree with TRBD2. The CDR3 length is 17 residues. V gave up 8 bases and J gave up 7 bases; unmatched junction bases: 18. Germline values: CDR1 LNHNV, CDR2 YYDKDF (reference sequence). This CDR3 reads CATGALEGVLAGGEQYF. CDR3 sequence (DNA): TGTGCCACCGGCGCCTTAGAAGGGGTACTAGCGGGAGGAGAGCAGTACTTC.

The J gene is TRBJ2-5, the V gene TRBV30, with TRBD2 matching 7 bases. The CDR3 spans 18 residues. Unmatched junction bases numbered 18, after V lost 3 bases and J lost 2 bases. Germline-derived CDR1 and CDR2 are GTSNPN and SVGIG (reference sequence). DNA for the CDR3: TGTGCCTGGAGGCCTCTGGGGGGGGGTTGGGGTAATCAAGAGACCCAGTACTTC. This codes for CAWRPLGGGWGNQETQYF.

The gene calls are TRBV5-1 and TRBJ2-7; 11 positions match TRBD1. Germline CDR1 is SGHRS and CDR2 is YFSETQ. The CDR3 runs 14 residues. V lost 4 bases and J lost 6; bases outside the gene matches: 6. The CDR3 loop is CASSGTGTGGEQYF. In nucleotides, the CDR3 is TGCGCCAGCAGCGGAACCGGGACAGGGGGCGAGCAGTACTTC.

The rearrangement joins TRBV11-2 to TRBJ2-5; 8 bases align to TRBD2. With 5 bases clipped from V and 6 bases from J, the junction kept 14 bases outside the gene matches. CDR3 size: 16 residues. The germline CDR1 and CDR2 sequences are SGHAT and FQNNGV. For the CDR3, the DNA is TGTGCCAGCAGCCCGGGGGCGGGGGGTGTTCTGAAGACCCAGTACTTC. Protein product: CASSPGAGGVLKTQYF. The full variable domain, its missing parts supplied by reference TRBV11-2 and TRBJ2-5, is EAGVAQSPRYKIIEKRQSVAFWCNPISGHATLYWYQQILGQGPKLLIQFQNNGVVDDSQLPKDRFSAERLKGVDSTLKIQPAKLEDSAVYLCASSPGAGGVLKTQYFGPGTRLLVL.

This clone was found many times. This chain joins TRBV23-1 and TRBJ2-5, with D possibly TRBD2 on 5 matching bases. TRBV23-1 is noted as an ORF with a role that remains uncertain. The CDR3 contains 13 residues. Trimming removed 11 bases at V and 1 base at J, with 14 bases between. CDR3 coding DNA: TGCGCCCCGATCGGGGTTGGCCAAGAGACCCAGTACTTC. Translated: CAPIGVGQETQYF.

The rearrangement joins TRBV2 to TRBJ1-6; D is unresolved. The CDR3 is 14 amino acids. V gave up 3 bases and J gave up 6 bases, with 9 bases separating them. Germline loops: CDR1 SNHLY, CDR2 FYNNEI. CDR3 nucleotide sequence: TGTGCCAGCAGTGACTGGCCCCCTAATTCACCCCTCCACTTT. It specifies CASSDWPPNSPLHF. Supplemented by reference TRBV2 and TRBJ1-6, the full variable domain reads EPEVTQTPSHQVTQMGQEVILRCVPISNHLYFYWYRQILGQKVEFLVSFYNNEISEKSEIFDDQFSVERPDGSNFTLKIRSTKLEDSAMYFCASSDWPPNSPLHFGNGTRLTVT.

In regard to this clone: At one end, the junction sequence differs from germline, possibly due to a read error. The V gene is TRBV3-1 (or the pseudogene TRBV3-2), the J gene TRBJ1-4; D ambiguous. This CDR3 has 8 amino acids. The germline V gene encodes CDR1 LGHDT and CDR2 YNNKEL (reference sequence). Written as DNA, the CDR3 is TGTGCCAGCAGCCAAGATCATTTT. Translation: CASSQDHF.

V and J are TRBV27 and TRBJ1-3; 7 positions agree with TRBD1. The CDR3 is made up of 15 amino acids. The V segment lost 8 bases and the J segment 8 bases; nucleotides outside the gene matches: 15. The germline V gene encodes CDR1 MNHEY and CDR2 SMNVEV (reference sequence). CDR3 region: CASAARGGEGHTIYF. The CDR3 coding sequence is TGTGCCAGCGCAGCCCGAGGGGGCGAGGGTCACACCATATATTTT.

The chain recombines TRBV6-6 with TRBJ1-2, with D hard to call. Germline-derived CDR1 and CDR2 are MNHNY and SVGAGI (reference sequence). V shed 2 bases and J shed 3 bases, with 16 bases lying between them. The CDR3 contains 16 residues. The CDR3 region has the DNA TGTGCCAGCAGTTACCCGAAGGATGGAGGGCACTATGGCTACACCTTC. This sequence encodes CASSYPKDGGHYGYTF.

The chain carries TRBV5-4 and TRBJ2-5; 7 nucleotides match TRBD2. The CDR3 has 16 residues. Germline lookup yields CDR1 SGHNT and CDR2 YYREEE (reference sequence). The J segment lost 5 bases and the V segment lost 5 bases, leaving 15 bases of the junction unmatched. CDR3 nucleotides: TGTGCCAGCAGTCCGACGCTAGCGGAGGCGGAGGAGACCCAGTACTTC. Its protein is CASSPTLAEAEETQYF.

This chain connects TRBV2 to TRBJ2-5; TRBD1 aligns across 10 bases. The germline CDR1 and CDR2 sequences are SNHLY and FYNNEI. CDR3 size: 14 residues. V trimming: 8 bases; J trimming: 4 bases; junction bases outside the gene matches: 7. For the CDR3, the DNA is TGTGCCAGCGGGACAGGGGTGGCGGCAGAGACCCAGTACTTC. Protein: CASGTGVAAETQYF.

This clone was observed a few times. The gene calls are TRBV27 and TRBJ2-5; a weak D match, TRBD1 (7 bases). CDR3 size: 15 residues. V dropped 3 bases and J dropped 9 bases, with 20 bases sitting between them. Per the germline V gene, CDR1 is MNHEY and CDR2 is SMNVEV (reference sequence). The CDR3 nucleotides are TGTGCCAGCAGTTTTCAGCCGGGGGCAGGGGGGCCCCAGTACTTC. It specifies CASSFQPGAGGPQYF.